One and the same sample provided the 26 T cell receptor beta chains below, sequenced in a study of shared clonotypes between healthy human individuals. TCRdb's table, derived via immunoSEQ multiplex PCR, lists solely in-frame clones and lacks some. The sample includes hundreds of thousands of clones, roughly 92% seen only once; the top ten take 24%. Cells designated naive CD8 were CD45RO-negative and were positively selected for CCR7, with terminally differentiated effector memory CD45RA+ cells excluded. Sequenced input: naive CD8+ T cells sorted from blood. Every receptor here comes from a man between 25 and 39 years old in good health.

This clone was picked up one time. The chain has TRBV27 and TRBJ1-5, with TRBD1 as a possible D gene (5 bases). This CDR3 contains 14 residues. Trimming left V 5 bases short and J 5 bases short, with 13 bases between. Per germline, CDR1 MNHEY and CDR2 SMNVEV (reference sequence). CDR3 nucleotides: TGTGCCAGCAGTCCTCGGGGGAGCTATCAGCCCCAGCATTTT. Translating gives CASSPRGSYQPQHF.

This clone was detected once. V is TRBV28 and J is TRBJ2-7, with D perhaps matching TRBD2 (5 bases). Trimming took off 2 bases at V and 7 bases at J, with 15 bases between the two ends. The germline V gene has CDR1 MDHEN and CDR2 SYDVKM. This CDR3 has 14 residues. The CDR3 DNA reads as TGTGCCAGCAGTTTAGGTGGTGGGGAGCGGGAGCAGTACTTC. Protein product: CASSLGGGEREQYF.

The chain carries TRBV19 and TRBJ1-5; 8 bases align to TRBD1. Germline trimming cut 6 bases from V and 0 bases from J; bases unmatched to any gene: 10. Germline V gives CDR1 LNHDA, CDR2 SQIVND (reference sequence). This CDR3 contains 17 residues. The CDR3 DNA reads as TGTGCCAGTAGCAGGACCTCGGGACAGGATAGCAATCAGCCCCAGCATTTT. It is translated as CASSRTSGQDSNQPQHF.

In DNA form, the CDR3 reads TGTGCCAGCAGCATACCGGGGACTAGGAAAGAGACCCAGTACTTC. Translation: CASSIPGTRKETQYF. The chain carries TRBV7-2 and TRBJ2-5; 8 nucleotides line up with TRBD2. The germline V gene encodes CDR1 SGHTA and CDR2 FQGNSA. V lost 5 bases to trimming and J lost 3 bases; unmatched junction nucleotides: 8. The CDR3 length is 15 residues.

J is TRBJ2-7 and V is TRBV28; TRBD2 aligns across 8 bases. V was clipped by 6 bases and J by 0 bases; unmatched bases: 7. Germline CDR1 is MDHEN and CDR2 is SYDVKM. CDR3 length: 15 amino acids. The CDR3 loop reads CASRPLAGSSYEQYF. The CDR3 DNA reads as TGTGCCAGCAGACCCCTAGCGGGTAGCTCCTACGAGCAGTACTTC.

The chain couples TRBV5-1 to TRBJ2-1, with TRBD2 identical over 10 bases. The germline V gene encodes CDR1 SGHRS and CDR2 YFSETQ. The CDR3 has 16 amino acids. V shed 3 bases and J 5 bases; nucleotides not matched to a gene: 8. The CDR3 DNA is TGCGCCAGCAGCTACTTAACTAGCGGGGCTGACAATGAGCAGTTCTTC. Translated, it gives CASSYLTSGADNEQFF.

This chain connects TRBV5-4 to TRBJ2-1, with D unclear. V lost 2 bases to trimming and J lost 4 bases, with 10 bases between them. Germline V gene sequence: CDR1 SGHNT, CDR2 YYREEE (reference sequence). CDR3 length: 14 amino acids. The DNA of the CDR3 is TGTGCCAGCAGCTTCACTGGCGAGTACAATGAGCAGTTCTTC. Amino acids: CASSFTGEYNEQFF.

The genes are TRBV7-8 and TRBJ2-1; the match to TRBD2 covers 10 bases. The germline V gene has CDR1 SGHVS and CDR2 FQNEAQ. The length of the CDR3 is 20 residues. V lost 2 bases to trimming and J lost 4 bases; unmatched junction nucleotides: 17. The CDR3 is CASSLRGTWGSSGSYNEQFF. CDR3 coding DNA: TGTGCCAGCAGCTTACGCGGAACGTGGGGGTCTAGCGGGAGTTACAATGAGCAGTTCTTC.

This clone has a single count. The chain uses TRBV28 and TRBJ2-3; D is perhaps TRBD1 (7 bases). CDR1 and CDR2 (germline): MDHEN, SYDVKM. Trimming cost V 4 bases and J 3 bases, with 17 bases left between them. The CDR3 covers 16 residues. The CDR3 protein is CASSYLDREETDTQYF. The CDR3 region has the DNA TGTGCCAGCAGTTACCTCGACAGGGAGGAGACAGATACGCAGTATTTT. Drawing the rest from reference TRBV28 and TRBJ2-3, the complete variable domain is DVKVTQSSRYLVKRTGEKVFLECVQDMDHENMFWYRQDPGLGLRLIYFSYDVKMKEKGDIPEGYSVSREKKERFSLILESASTNQTSMYLCASSYLDREETDTQYFGPGTRLTVL.

The chain has TRBV13 and TRBJ2-7; 13 nucleotides line up with TRBD2. CDR3 length: 15 amino acids. Germline CDR1 is PRHDT and CDR2 is FYEKMQ (reference sequence). The trim removed 4 bases at V and 0 bases at J, leaving 0 bases unmatched. The CDR3: CASSWTSGSSYEQYF. The CDR3 DNA is TGTGCCAGCAGCTGGACTAGCGGGAGCTCCTACGAGCAGTACTTC. Full variable domain (rest looked up from reference TRBV13 and TRBJ2-7): AAGVIQSPRHLIKEKRETATLKCYPIPRHDTVYWYQQGPGQDPQFLISFYEKMQSDKGSIPDRFSAQQFSDYHSELNMSSLELGDSALYFCASSWTSGSSYEQYFGPGTRLTVT.

The J gene is TRBJ2-7, the V gene TRBV5-5; D perhaps matches TRBD1 (7 bases). The germline V and J ends were trimmed by 4 bases and 2 bases, with 13 bases remaining between them. Germline CDR1 is SGHKS and CDR2 is YYEKEE (reference sequence). CDR3 length: 14 amino acids. The CDR3 nucleotides read TGTGCCAGCAGCAGGGGGGACAGTACCTACGAGCAGTACTTC. Translating it yields CASSRGDSTYEQYF.

The chain carries TRBV27 and TRBJ2-1; 9 bases align to TRBD2. The germline CDR1 and CDR2 sequences are MNHEY and SMNVEV (reference sequence). With V trimmed by 5 bases and J by 4 bases, 3 bases remained unmatched. The CDR3 spans 14 residues. The CDR3 protein is CASSETSGYNEQFF. In nucleotides, the CDR3 is TGTGCCAGCAGTGAGACTAGCGGATACAATGAGCAGTTCTTC.

The V and J genes are TRBV27 and TRBJ2-3, with TRBD2 matching over 7 bases. The CDR3 is 16 amino acids. The germline V gene has CDR1 MNHEY and CDR2 SMNVEV (reference sequence). Unmatched junction bases numbered 4, after V lost 1 base and J lost 0 bases. CDR3 region: CASSLFGSGSTDTQYF. CDR3 coding DNA: TGTGCCAGCAGTTTATTTGGTAGCGGGAGCACAGATACGCAGTATTTT.

The chain carries TRBV11-2 and TRBJ2-7; D uncertain. V lost 1 base to trimming and J lost 5 bases, with 6 bases between them. This CDR3 is 12 amino acids long. Germline-derived CDR1 and CDR2 are SGHAT and FQNNGV. The CDR3 loop is CASSLGSDEQYF. The CDR3 nucleotides read TGTGCCAGCAGCTTAGGGTCGGACGAGCAGTACTTC.

The chain combines TRBV5-6 with TRBJ2-7; D unresolved. Germline values: CDR1 SGHDT, CDR2 YYEEEE. This CDR3 is built from 12 residues. V was clipped by 0 bases and J by 6 bases, with 7 bases between them. CDR3: CASSLDVGEQYF. Written as DNA, the CDR3 is TGTGCCAGCAGCTTGGATGTCGGCGAGCAGTACTTC.

The chain couples TRBV6-5 to TRBJ2-3, with 9 bases identical to TRBD1. There are 15 residues in the CDR3. Germline V CDR1 and CDR2: MNHEY, SVGAGI. The ends lost 6 bases at V and 3 bases at J; junction bases unmatched: 7. Written as DNA, the CDR3 is TGTGCCAGCAGACCCCCCGGGACAGGGACAGATACGCAGTATTTT. Translating gives CASRPPGTGTDTQYF.

The V call is TRBV27, the J call TRBJ2-7; maybe TRBD2 (7 bases). The CDR3 consists of 16 residues. Trimming shortened V by 6 bases and J by 4 bases, and 22 bases separated the two germline ends. The V gene's germline CDR1 is MNHEY and CDR2 SMNVEV (reference sequence). The CDR3 DNA is TGTGCCAGCAGCCCACTCCGGGGGGCGGGAGCGTACGAGCAGTACTTC. Its protein product is CASSPLRGAGAYEQYF.

CDR3 DNA: TGTGCCAGTACCCGGGGAGGGCCTGAAGCTTTCTTT. Protein sequence: CASTRGGPEAFF. The V and J genes are TRBV19 and TRBJ1-1; D is ambiguous. Germline V gene data show CDR1 as LNHDA and CDR2 as SQIVND (reference sequence). V gave up 7 bases and J gave up 6 bases, with 12 bases separating them. The CDR3 contains 12 residues. Together with reference TRBV19 and TRBJ1-1, the CDR3 gives the full variable domain: DGGITQSPKYLFRKEGQNVTLSCEQNLNHDAMYWYRQDPGQGLRLIYYSQIVNDFQKGDIAEGYSVSREKKESFPLTVTSAQKNPTAFYLCASTRGGPEAFFGQGTRLTVV.

The J gene is TRBJ1-2, the V gene TRBV29-1; D ambiguous. CDR3 size: 12 residues. V gave up 0 bases and J gave up 8 bases, with 10 bases separating them. Germline values: CDR1 SQVTM, CDR2 ANQGSEA. The CDR3 coding sequence is TGCAGCGTTGAAGATCTCACGGAAGGCTACACCTTC. Translating gives CSVEDLTEGYTF.

The rearrangement joins TRBV11-3 to TRBJ2-1; D possibly corresponds to TRBD2 (6 bases). The V gene lost 5 bases and the J gene lost 6 bases, with 17 bases spanning the gap. This CDR3 contains 15 residues. Germline V gives CDR1 SGHNT, CDR2 YENEEA. CDR3 bases: TGTGCCAGCAGCCTCCGTGCTAGCGAGCTCAATGAGCAGTTCTTC. Translated, it gives CASSLRASELNEQFF.

The gene calls are TRBV4-1 and TRBJ2-3, with a weak D call TRBD2 (5 bases). This CDR3 has 16 amino acids. V was clipped by 4 bases and J by 2 bases, with 16 bases between them. CDR1 is MGHRA and CDR2 is YSYEKL in the germline V gene. CDR3 bases: TGCGCCAGCAGCCTGATGGGCAGCGGAACCACAGATACGCAGTATTTT. It yields the protein CASSLMGSGTTDTQYF.

This clone came up once. This chain joins TRBV29-1 and TRBJ2-1; 8 bases agree with TRBD2. Looked up from germline, CDR1 is SQVTM and CDR2 is ANQGSEA. This CDR3 spans 16 amino acids. The V gene end was trimmed by 7 bases and the J gene end by 1 base; junction bases not matched to a gene: 12. The CDR3 region has the DNA TGCAGCGCCATGCCCGGTAGCGGGATTTCCTACAATGAGCAGTTCTTC. Encoded protein: CSAMPGSGISYNEQFF.

V gene TRBV7-8 combines with J gene TRBJ2-2; D perhaps matches TRBD2 (5 bases). CDR1 SGHVS and CDR2 FQNEAQ come from the germline V gene. V was clipped by 1 base and J by 3 bases, with 6 bases between them. The CDR3 is 14 amino acids. The CDR3 is CASSLVGDTGELFF. CDR3 nucleotide sequence: TGTGCCAGCAGCTTAGTGGGAGACACCGGGGAGCTGTTTTTT. Filled out from reference TRBV7-8 and TRBJ2-2, the complete variable domain reads GAGVSQSPRYKVAKRGQDVALRCDPISGHVSLFWYQQALGQGPEFLTYFQNEAQLDKSGLPSDRFFAERPEGSVSTLKIQRTQQEDSAVYLCASSLVGDTGELFFGEGSRLTVL.

The chain carries TRBV4-1 and TRBJ2-7; TRBD1 agrees at 11 bases. J lost 1 base, V lost 1 base, and 0 bases had no gene match. The CDR3 contains 15 residues. From germline, CDR1 is MGHRA and CDR2 YSYEKL. The CDR3: CASSQGDRGSYEQYF. The CDR3, as DNA: TGCGCCAGCAGCCAAGGGGACAGGGGGTCCTACGAGCAGTACTTC.

The chain links TRBV4-2 to TRBJ2-7; TRBD2 matches at 8 bases. J was trimmed by 4 bases and V by 0 bases; bases with no gene match: 8. Germline-derived CDR1 and CDR2 are LGHNA and YNFKEQ. This CDR3 is built from 16 residues. CDR3 nucleotide sequence: TGTGCCAGCAGCCAAGATGGCAGCGGGAGTTCGTACGAGCAGTACTTC. The encoded protein is CASSQDGSGSSYEQYF.

The sample holds one count of this clone. The CDR3 DNA reads as TGTGCCAGCAGATCTCCGGGACAGGGTACCTACAATGAGCAGTTCTTC. The encoded protein is CASRSPGQGTYNEQFF. The chain recombines TRBV27 with TRBJ2-1; 9 nucleotides align to TRBD1. Germline trimming cut 6 bases from V and 2 bases from J; bases unmatched to any gene: 8. CDR3 length: 16 amino acids. CDR1 MNHEY and CDR2 SMNVEV come from the germline V gene (reference sequence).